Listed here is a single T cell receptor beta chain. Its cognate antigen is unknown. This sample was taken from a study of B cell selection in AIRE deficiency. Per germline, CDR1 SGHNT and CDR2 YYREEE (reference sequence). V was clipped by 4 bases and J by 0 bases, with 13 bases between them. This CDR3 is 16 amino acids long. General observations from the study: Of 3657 shared Treg TCRbeta sequences, roughly 33% were healthy-only, 7.5% to 10% patient-only. With only TCRbeta sequenced, less than 45% of shared healthy Treg sequences overlapped Tconv.

Profiled with immunoSEQ multiplex PCR; TCRdb holds only in-frame clones, not every one. The sample has around 26,000 clones, about nine tenths seen once. Regulatory T cells were sorted as CD4+CD25hiCD127low/negative. The TCR was taken from a human donor in good health. Sequencing was done on a sample of CD4+CD25+ Tregs sorted from PBMCs. This chain links TRBV5-4 with TRBJ1-4, with a possible D match to TRBD1 (5 bases). CDR3 nucleotide sequence: TGTGCCAGCAGCGTGGGACGGTACGCAACTAATGAAAAACTGTTTTTT. Its translation: CASSVGRYATNEKLFF.